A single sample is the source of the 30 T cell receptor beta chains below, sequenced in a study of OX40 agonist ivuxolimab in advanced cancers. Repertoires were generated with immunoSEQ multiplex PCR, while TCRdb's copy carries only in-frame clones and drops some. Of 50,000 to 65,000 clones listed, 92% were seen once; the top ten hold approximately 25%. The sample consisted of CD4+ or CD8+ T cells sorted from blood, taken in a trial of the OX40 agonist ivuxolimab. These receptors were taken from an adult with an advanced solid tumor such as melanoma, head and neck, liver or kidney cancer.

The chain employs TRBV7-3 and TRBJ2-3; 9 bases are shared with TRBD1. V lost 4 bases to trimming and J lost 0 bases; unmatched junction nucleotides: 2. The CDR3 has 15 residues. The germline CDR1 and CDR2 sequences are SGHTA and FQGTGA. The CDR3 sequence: CASSSTGGSTDTQYF. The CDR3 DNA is TGTGCCAGCAGCTCGACAGGGGGGAGCACAGATACGCAGTATTTT.

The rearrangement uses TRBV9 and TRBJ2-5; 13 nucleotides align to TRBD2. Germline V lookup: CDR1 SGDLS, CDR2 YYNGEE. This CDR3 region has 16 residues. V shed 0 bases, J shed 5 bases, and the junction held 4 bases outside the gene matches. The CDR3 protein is CASSVGLGLAGETQYF. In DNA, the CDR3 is TGTGCCAGCAGCGTAGGCCTGGGACTAGCGGGGGAGACCCAGTACTTC.

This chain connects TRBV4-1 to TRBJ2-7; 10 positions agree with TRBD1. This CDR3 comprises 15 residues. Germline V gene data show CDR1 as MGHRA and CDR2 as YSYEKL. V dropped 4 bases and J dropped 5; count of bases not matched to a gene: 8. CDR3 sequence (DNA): TGCGCCAGCAGCCTGATGACAGGGGGCGGCGACGAGCAGTACTTC. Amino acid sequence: CASSLMTGGGDEQYF.

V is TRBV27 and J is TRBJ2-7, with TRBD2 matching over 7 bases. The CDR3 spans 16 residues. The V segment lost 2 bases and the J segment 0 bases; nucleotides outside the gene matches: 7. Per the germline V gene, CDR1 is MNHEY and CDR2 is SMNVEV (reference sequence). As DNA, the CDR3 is TGTGCCAGCAGTTTACAGCACGGCGGGAGCTCCTACGAGCAGTACTTC. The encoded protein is CASSLQHGGSSYEQYF.

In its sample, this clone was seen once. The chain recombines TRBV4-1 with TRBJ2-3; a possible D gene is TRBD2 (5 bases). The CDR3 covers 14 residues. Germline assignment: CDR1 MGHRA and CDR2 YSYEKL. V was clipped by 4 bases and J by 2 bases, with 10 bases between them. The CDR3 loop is CASSPSGFTDTQYF. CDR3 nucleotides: TGCGCCAGCAGCCCGTCGGGATTCACAGATACGCAGTATTTT.

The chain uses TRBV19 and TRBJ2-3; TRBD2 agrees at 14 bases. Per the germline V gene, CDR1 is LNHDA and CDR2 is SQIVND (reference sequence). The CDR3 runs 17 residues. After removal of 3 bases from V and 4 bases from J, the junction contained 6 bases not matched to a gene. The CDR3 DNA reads TGTGCCAGTAGTATCCTGGGACTAGCGGGAGATCCAGATACGCAGTATTTT. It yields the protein CASSILGLAGDPDTQYF.

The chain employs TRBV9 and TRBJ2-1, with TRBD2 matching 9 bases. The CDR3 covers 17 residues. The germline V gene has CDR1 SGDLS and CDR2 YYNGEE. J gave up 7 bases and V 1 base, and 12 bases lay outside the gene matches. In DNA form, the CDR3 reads TGTGCCAGCAGCGTAACCGCGGCTAGCGGGGCAGGGAATGAGCAGTTCTTC. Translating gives CASSVTAASGAGNEQFF. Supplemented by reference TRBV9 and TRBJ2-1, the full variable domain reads DSGVTQTPKHLITATGQRVTLRCSPRSGDLSVYWYQQSLDQGLQFLIQYYNGEERAKGNILERFSAQQFPDLHSELNLSSLELGDSALYFCASSVTAASGAGNEQFFGPGTRLTVL.

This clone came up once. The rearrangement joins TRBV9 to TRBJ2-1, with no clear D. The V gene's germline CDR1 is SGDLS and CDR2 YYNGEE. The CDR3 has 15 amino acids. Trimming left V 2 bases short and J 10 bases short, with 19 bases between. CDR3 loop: CASSVSDPGIGEQFF. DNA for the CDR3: TGTGCCAGCAGCGTCTCGGACCCTGGTATCGGGGAGCAGTTCTTC. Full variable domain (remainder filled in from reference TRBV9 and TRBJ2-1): DSGVTQTPKHLITATGQRVTLRCSPRSGDLSVYWYQQSLDQGLQFLIQYYNGEERAKGNILERFSAQQFPDLHSELNLSSLELGDSALYFCASSVSDPGIGEQFFGPGTRLTVL.

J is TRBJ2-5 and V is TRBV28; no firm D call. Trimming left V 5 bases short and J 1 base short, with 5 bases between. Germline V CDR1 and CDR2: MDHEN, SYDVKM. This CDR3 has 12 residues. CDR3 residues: CASSSLQETQYF. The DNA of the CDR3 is TGTGCCAGCAGTAGCCTCCAAGAGACCCAGTACTTC.

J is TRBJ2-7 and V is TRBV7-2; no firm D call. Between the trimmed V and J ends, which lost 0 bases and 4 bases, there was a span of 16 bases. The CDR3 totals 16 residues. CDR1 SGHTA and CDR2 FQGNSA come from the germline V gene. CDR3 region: CASSLAPSPEGYEQYF. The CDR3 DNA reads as TGTGCCAGCAGCTTAGCGCCCAGTCCGGAAGGTTACGAGCAGTACTTC.

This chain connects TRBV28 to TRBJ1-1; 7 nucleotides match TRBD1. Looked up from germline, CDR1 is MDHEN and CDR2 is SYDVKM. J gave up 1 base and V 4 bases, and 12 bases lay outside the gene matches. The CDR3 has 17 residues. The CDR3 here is CASSSLIRGQPNTEAFF. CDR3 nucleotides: TGTGCCAGCAGTTCCTTAATTAGGGGACAGCCGAACACTGAAGCTTTCTTT.

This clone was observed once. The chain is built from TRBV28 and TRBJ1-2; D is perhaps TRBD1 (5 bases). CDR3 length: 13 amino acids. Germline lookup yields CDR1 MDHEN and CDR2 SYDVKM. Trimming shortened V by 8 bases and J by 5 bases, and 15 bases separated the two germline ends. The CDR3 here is CASFPESGYGYTF. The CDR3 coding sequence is TGTGCCAGCTTCCCCGAGTCAGGGTATGGCTACACCTTC.

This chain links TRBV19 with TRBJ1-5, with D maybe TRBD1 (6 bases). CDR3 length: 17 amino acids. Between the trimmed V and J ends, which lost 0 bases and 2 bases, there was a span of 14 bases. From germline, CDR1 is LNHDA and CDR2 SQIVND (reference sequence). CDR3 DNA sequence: TGTGCCAGTAGTATAGATTCTGGGGGGCCAGGCAATCAGCCCCAGCATTTT. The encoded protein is CASSIDSGGPGNQPQHF.

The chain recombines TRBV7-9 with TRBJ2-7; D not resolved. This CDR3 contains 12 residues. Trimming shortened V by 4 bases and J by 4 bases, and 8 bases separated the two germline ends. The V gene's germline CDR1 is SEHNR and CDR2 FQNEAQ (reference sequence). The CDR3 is CASSSQTYEQYF. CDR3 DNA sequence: TGTGCCAGCAGCTCCCAAACATACGAGCAGTACTTC.

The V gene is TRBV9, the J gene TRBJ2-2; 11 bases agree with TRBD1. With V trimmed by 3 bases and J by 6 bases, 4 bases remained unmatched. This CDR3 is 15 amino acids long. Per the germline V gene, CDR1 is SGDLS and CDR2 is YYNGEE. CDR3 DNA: TGTGCCAGCAGCGAGGACAGGGGGCATCCCGGGGAGCTGTTTTTT. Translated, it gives CASSEDRGHPGELFF.

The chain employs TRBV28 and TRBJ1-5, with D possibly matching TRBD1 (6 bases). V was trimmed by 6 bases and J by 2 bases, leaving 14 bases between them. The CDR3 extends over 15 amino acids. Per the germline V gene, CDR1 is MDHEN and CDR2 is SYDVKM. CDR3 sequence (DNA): TGTGCCAGCAGCCAGGACAGCGGGGGCAATCAGCCCCAGCATTTT. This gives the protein CASSQDSGGNQPQHF.

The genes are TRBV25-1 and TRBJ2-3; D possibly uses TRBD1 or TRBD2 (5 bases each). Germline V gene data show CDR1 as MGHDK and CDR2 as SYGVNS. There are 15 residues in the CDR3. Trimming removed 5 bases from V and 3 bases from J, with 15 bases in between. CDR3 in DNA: TGTGCCAGCAGTCCTTGGGGTGGGGGAACAGATACGCAGTATTTT. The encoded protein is CASSPWGGGTDTQYF.

CDR3 amino acids: CASTYTGSYGYTF. The CDR3 DNA is TGTGCCAGTACTTACACAGGTAGCTATGGCTACACCTTC. The rearrangement links TRBV19 to TRBJ1-2, with a possible D match to TRBD1 (5 bases). The V gene's germline CDR1 is LNHDA and CDR2 SQIVND (reference sequence). The CDR3 is 13 amino acids. V lost 7 bases to trimming and J lost 4 bases, with 13 bases between them.

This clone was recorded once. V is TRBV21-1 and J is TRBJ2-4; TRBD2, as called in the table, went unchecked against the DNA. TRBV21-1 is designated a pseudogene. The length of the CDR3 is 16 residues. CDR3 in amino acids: CASSILWELAKNIQYF. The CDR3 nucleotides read TGTGCCAGCAGCATTCTCTGGGAGCTAGCCAAAAACATTCAGTACTTC.

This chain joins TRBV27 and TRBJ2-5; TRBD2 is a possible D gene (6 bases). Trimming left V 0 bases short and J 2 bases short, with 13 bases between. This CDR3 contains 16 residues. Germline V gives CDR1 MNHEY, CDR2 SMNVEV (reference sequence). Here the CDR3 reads CASSLSAASVQETQYF. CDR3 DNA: TGTGCCAGCAGTTTATCTGCGGCTAGCGTACAAGAGACCCAGTACTTC.

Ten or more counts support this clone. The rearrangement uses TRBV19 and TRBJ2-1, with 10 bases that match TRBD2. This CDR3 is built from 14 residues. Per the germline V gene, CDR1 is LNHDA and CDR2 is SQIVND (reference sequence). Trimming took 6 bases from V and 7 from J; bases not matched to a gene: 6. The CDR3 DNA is TGTGCCAGTAGCTATACTAGCGGGATGAATGAGCAGTTCTTC. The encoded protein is CASSYTSGMNEQFF. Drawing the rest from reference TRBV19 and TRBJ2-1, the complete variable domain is DGGITQSPKYLFRKEGQNVTLSCEQNLNHDAMYWYRQDPGQGLRLIYYSQIVNDFQKGDIAEGYSVSREKKESFPLTVTSAQKNPTAFYLCASSYTSGMNEQFFGPGTRLTVL.

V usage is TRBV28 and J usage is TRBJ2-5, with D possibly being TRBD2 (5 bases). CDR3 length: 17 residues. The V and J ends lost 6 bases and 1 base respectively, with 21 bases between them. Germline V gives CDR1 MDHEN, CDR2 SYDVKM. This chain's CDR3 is CASRTPGLADPQETQYF. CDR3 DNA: TGTGCCAGCAGAACTCCCGGACTCGCCGACCCCCAAGAGACCCAGTACTTC.

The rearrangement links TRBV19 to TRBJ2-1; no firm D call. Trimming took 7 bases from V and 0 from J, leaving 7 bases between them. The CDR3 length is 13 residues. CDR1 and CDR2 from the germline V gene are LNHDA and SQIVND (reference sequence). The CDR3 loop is CASTPSSYNEQFF. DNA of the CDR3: TGTGCCAGTACCCCTAGCTCCTACAATGAGCAGTTCTTC.

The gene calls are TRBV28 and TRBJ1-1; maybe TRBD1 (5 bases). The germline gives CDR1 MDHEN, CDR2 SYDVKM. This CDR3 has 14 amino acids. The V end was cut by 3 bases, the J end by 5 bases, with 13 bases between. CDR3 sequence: CASSLVWGRTEAFF. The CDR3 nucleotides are TGTGCCAGCAGTTTGGTATGGGGCCGGACTGAAGCTTTCTTT.

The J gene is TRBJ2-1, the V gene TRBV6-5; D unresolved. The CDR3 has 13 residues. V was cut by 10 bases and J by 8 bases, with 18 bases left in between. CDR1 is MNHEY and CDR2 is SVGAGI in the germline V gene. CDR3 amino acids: CAIGGPEFDEQFF. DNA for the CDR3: TGTGCCATCGGTGGCCCGGAGTTCGATGAGCAGTTCTTC.

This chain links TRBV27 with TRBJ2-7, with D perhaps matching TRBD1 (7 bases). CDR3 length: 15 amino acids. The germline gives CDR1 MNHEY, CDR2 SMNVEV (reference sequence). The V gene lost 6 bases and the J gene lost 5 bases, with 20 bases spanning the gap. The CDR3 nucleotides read TGTGCCAGCAGCCCCTTAGTGACAGGGAGGCACGAGCAGTACTTC. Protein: CASSPLVTGRHEQYF.

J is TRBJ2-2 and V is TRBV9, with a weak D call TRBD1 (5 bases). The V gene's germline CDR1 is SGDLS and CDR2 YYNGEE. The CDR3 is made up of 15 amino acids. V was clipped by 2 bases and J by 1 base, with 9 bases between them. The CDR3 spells CASSVDTGNTGELFF. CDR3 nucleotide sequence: TGTGCCAGCAGCGTCGACACAGGGAACACCGGGGAGCTGTTTTTT.

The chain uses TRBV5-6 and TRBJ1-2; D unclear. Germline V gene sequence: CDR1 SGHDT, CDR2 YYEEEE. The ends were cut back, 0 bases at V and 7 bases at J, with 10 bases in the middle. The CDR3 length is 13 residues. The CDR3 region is CASSLGGVRGYTF. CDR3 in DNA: TGTGCCAGCAGCTTGGGTGGGGTTCGTGGCTACACCTTC.

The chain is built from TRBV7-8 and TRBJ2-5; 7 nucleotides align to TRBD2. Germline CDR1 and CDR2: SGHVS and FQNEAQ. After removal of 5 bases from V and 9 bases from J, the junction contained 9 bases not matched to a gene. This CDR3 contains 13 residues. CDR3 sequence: CASSMSSGGPQYF. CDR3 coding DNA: TGTGCCAGCAGCATGTCTAGCGGAGGGCCCCAGTACTTC.

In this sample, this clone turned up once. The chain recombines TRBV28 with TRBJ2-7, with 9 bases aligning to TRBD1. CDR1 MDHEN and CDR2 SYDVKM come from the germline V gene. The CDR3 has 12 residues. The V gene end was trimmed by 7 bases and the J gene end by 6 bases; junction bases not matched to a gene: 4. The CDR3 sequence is CASTSTGGEQYF. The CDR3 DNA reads TGTGCCAGCACCTCGACAGGGGGCGAGCAGTACTTC.